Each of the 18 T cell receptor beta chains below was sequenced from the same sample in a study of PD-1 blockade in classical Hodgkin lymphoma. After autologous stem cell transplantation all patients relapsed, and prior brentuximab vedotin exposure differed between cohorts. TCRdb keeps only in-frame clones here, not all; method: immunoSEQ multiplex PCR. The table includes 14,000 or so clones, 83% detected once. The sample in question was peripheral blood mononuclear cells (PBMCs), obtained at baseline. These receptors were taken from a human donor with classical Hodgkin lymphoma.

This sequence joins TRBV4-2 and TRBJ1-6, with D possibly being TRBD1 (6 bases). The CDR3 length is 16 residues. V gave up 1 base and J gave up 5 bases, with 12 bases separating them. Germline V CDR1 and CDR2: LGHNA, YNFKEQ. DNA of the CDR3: TGTGCCAGCAGCCAAGCAAGGGGGGCAGATAATTCACCCCTCCACTTT. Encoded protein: CASSQARGADNSPLHF.

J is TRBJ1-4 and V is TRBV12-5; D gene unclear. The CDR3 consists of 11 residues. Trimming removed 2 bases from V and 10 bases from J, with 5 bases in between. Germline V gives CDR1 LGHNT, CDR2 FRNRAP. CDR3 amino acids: CASGLKGKLFF. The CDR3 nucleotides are TGTGCTAGTGGTTTGAAAGGAAAACTGTTTTTT.

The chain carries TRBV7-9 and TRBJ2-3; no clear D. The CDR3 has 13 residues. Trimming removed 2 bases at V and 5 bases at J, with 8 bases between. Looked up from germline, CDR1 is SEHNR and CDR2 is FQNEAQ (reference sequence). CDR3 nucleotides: TGTGCCAGCAGCTTATCGAGGTTAGATACGCAGTATTTT. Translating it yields CASSLSRLDTQYF.

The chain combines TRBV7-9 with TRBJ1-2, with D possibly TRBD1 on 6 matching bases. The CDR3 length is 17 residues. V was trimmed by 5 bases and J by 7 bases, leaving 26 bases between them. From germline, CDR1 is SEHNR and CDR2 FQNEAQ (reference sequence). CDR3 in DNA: TGTGCCAGCAGCCGACGACCGGGACAATCTTTAGTGGGTGGCTACACCTTC. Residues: CASSRRPGQSLVGGYTF.

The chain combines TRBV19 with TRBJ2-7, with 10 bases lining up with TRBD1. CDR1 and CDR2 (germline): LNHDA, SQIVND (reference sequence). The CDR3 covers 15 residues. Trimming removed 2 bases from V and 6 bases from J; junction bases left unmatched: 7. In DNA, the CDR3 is TGTGCCAGTAGTATATCGGGACAGGGGTACAGCGAGCAGTACTTC. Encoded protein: CASSISGQGYSEQYF. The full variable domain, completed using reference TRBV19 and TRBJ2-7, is DGGITQSPKYLFRKEGQNVTLSCEQNLNHDAMYWYRQDPGQGLRLIYYSQIVNDFQKGDIAEGYSVSREKKESFPLTVTSAQKNPTAFYLCASSISGQGYSEQYFGPGTRLTVT.

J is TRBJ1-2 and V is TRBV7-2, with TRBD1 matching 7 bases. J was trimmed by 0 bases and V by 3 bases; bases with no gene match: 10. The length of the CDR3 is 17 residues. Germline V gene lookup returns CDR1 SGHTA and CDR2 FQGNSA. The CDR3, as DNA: TGTGCCAGCAGCTTGGAGACAGGGTACGGGGCTAACTATGGCTACACCTTC. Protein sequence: CASSLETGYGANYGYTF.

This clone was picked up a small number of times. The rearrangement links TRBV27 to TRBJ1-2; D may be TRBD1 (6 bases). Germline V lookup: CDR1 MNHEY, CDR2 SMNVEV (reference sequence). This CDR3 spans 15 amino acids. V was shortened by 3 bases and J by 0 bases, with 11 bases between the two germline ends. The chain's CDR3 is CASSFEAGANYGYTF. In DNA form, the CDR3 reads TGTGCCAGCAGTTTCGAGGCAGGGGCTAACTATGGCTACACCTTC.

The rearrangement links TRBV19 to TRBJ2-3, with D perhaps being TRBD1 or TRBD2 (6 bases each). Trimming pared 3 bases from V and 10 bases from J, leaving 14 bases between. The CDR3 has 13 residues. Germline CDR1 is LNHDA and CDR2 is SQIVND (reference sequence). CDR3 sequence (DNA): TGTGCCAGTAGTATCTTGGGGGGCGGGGCGCAGTATTTT. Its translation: CASSILGGGAQYF.

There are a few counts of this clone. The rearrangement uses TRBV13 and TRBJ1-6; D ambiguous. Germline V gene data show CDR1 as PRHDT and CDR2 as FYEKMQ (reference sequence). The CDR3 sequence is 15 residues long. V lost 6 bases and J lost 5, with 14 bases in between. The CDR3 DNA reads TGTGCCAGCAGGACGAGAGGCGGAAATAATTCACCCCTCCACTTT. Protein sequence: CASRTRGGNNSPLHF.

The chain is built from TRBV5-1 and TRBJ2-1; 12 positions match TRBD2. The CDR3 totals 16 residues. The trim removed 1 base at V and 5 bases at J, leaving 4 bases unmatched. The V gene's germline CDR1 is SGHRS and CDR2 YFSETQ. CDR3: CASSLFGLAGNNEQFF. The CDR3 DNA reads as TGCGCCAGCAGCTTGTTCGGACTAGCGGGGAACAATGAGCAGTTCTTC.

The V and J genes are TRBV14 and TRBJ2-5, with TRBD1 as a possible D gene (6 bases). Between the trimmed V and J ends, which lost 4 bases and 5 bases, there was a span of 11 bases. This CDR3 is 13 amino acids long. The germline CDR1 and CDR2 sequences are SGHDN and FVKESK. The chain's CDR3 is CASSRNRVETQYF. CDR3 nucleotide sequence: TGTGCCAGCAGCCGTAACAGGGTGGAGACCCAGTACTTC.

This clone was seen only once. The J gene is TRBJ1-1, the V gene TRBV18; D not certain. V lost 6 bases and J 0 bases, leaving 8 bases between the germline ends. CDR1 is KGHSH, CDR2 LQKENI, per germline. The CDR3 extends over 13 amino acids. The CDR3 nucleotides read TGTGCCAGCTCCTCGCTAATGAACACTGAAGCTTTCTTT. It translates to CASSSLMNTEAFF.

The CDR3: CASSPPGGGYTGELFF. The CDR3 nucleotides are TGTGCCAGCAGCCCCCCGGGGGGCGGGTACACCGGGGAGCTGTTTTTT. The chain links TRBV5-5 to TRBJ2-2; possibly TRBD2 for D (7 bases). The CDR3 loop spans 16 amino acids. The germline V gene has CDR1 SGHKS and CDR2 YYEKEE (reference sequence). V lost 4 bases and J lost 3, with 16 bases in between.

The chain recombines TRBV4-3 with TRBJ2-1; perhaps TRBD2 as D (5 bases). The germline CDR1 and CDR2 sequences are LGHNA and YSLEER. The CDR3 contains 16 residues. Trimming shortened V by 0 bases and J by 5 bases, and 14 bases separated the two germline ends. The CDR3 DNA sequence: TGCGCCAGCAGCCAAGATCCGGGGAGTTCCAACAATGAGCAGTTCTTC. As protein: CASSQDPGSSNNEQFF.

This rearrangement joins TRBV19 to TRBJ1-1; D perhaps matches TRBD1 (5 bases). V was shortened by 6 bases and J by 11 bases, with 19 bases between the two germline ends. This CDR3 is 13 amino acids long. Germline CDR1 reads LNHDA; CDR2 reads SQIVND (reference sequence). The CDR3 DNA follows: TGTGCCAGTAGGGACCAAGGGGTATTGCGTGCTTTCTTT. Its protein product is CASRDQGVLRAFF. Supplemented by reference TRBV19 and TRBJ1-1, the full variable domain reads DGGITQSPKYLFRKEGQNVTLSCEQNLNHDAMYWYRQDPGQGLRLIYYSQIVNDFQKGDIAEGYSVSREKKESFPLTVTSAQKNPTAFYLCASRDQGVLRAFFGQGTRLTVV.

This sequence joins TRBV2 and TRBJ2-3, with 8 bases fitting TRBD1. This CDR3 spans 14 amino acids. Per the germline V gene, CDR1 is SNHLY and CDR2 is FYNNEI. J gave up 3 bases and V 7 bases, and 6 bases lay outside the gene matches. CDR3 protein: CASIGQGGTDTQYF. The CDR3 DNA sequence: TGTGCCAGCATAGGACAGGGCGGAACAGATACGCAGTATTTT.

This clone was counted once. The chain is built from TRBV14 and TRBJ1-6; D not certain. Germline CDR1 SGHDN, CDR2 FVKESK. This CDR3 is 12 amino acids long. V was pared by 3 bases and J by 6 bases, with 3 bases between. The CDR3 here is CASSHSNSPLHF. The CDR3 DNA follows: TGTGCCAGCAGCCATAGTAATTCACCCCTCCACTTT.

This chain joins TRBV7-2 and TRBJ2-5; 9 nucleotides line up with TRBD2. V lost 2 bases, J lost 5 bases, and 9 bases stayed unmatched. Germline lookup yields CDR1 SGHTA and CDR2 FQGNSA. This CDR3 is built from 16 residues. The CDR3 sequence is CASSLFVAGGSETQYF. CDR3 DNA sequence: TGTGCCAGCAGCTTATTTGTGGCGGGGGGGAGCGAGACCCAGTACTTC.